A selection of T cell receptor beta chains follows, all from one sample in a study of chemoradiotherapy in HPV16-positive cancers. Method: immunoSEQ multiplex PCR; TCRdb's copy keeps in-frame clones and lacks some. The table shows about 10,000 clones, with about 82% occurring only once. Material: blood, obtained from a patient who underwent chemoradiotherapy. These receptors all come from a human donor with HPV-associated anogenital cancer. Both conserved end residues are trimmed from each CDR3. Fields, in order: J gene, V gene, clone size, CDR3 protein. Size tells how often a clone was seen (once, few, many) or the class of an expanded clone, and some rows leave it out.

TRBJ2-5	TRBV6-5	few	ASSWDLRPETQY
TRBJ1-5	TRBV7-2	NA	ASSSLTGGGNQPQH
TRBJ1-1	TRBV5-1	NA	ASSQGGARNTEAF
TRBJ2-1	TRBV5-1	NA	ASSIRPASGLSYNEQF
TRBJ2-7	TRBV12-5	NA	ASALGRTYEQY
TRBJ1-1	TRBV18	NA	ASSPVAPSGGLDTNTEAF
TRBJ1-3	TRBV7-9	once	ASSYAGDFFSGNTIY
TRBJ2-3	TRBV5-1	NA	ASSPVRGTVTDTQY
TRBJ1-6	TRBV14	NA	ASSQGSRWWGSNSPLH
TRBJ2-1	TRBV19	NA	ASSPTGTSYNEQF
TRBJ2-5	TRBV4-3	NA	ASSQGSGRGQETQY
TRBJ2-7	TRBV7-9	NA	ASSQNPPGVTYEQY
TRBJ2-7	TRBV7-8	NA	ASSDGTDFYEQY
TRBJ2-2	TRBV6-5	NA	ASSRTGGRELF
TRBJ2-7	TRBV27	few	ASSFLLGEQY
TRBJ2-6	TRBV18	NA	ASSPRLAVGANVLT
TRBJ1-1	TRBV6-1	NA	ASTRDIAGTEAF
TRBJ2-1	TRBV19	NA	ASTSQGPTGNEQF
TRBJ1-5	TRBV29-1	NA	SVEDGAGSNQPQH
TRBJ2-1	TRBV11-3	once	ASSLGPNEQF
TRBJ1-1	TRBV13	medium-sized	ASSPQGTEAF
TRBJ1-2	TRBV5-1	NA	ASSLEDYGYT
TRBJ1-2	TRBV19	once	ASSIQGAGINYGYT
TRBJ2-7	TRBV5-1	NA	ASSIAGGRAYEQY
TRBJ2-1	TRBV19	NA	ASSIPPDRRRDNEQF
TRBJ1-1	TRBV14	NA	ASSQELKGTEAF
TRBJ1-5	TRBV15	NA	ATSDRGQANQPQH
TRBJ1-1	TRBV7-3	NA	ASSPRGGTSNTEAF
TRBJ1-1	TRBV27	NA	ASSLSGWGGEAF
TRBJ1-2	TRBV7-9	NA	ASSFQETNYGYT
TRBJ1-2	TRBV6-5	NA	ASSYRTGPGGYT
TRBJ1-5	TRBV27	NA	ASSLSWTGNQPQH
TRBJ2-5	TRBV9	NA	ASSAVTRGGGPVETQY
TRBJ1-3	TRBV19	NA	ASSRDRASRSGNTIY
TRBJ1-1	TRBV21-1	NA	ASSVDILHNRTEAF
TRBJ2-3	TRBV6-5	NA	ASRSSADTQY
TRBJ2-1	TRBV9	NA	ASSVYAAAGGSLQGEQF
TRBJ1-6	TRBV27	NA	ASSSLDSPLH
TRBJ1-4	TRBV9	NA	ASSARRGAGGKLF
TRBJ2-5	TRBV27	NA	ASSSPGQGFETQY
TRBJ1-1	TRBV27	NA	ASGFRGGDTEAF
TRBJ1-6	TRBV29-1	NA	SVKVLGQDGSPLH
TRBJ1-4	TRBV2	NA	ASSPRDEKLF
TRBJ1-6	TRBV4-1	once	ASSQESTLGSPLH
TRBJ1-1	TRBV16	NA	ASSPDRGWTEAF
TRBJ2-7	TRBV29-1	NA	SVGPDGRNEQY
TRBJ1-2	TRBV5-6	NA	ASSLSSPYGYT
TRBJ2-5	TRBV9	NA	ASSAGSGGIQETQY
TRBJ1-1	TRBV5-1	NA	ASSQSGTGGTEAF
TRBJ2-5	TRBV5-5	NA	ASSLEGGRETQY
TRBJ2-3	TRBV2	NA	ARTTSGVAE
TRBJ2-1	TRBV7-9	NA	ASSSTGSEDNEQF
TRBJ1-5	TRBV5-5	NA	ASSALGTGGFNQPQH
TRBJ1-4	TRBV5-6	once	ASSLGAVNEKLF
TRBJ2-5	TRBV7-2	NA	ASSLAQGGQTQY